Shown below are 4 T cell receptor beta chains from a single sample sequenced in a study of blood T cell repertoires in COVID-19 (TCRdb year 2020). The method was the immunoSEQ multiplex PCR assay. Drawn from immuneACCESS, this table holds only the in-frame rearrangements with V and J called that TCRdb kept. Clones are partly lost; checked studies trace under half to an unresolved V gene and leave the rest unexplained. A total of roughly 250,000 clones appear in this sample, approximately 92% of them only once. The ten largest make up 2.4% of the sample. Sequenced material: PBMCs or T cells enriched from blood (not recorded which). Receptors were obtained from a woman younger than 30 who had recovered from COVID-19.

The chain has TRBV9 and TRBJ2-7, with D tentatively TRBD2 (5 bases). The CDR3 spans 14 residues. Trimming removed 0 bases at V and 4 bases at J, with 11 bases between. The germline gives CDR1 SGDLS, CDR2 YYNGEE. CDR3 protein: CASSVAAGDYEQYF. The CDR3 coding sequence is TGTGCCAGCAGCGTAGCTGCGGGTGATTACGAGCAGTACTTC.

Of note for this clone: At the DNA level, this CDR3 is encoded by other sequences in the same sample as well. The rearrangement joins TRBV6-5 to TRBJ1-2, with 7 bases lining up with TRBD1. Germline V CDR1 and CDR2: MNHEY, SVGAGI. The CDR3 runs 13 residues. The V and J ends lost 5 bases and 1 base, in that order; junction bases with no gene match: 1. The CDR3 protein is CASSRDSNYGYTF. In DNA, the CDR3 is TGTGCCAGCAGTCGGGACAGTAACTATGGCTACACCTTC.

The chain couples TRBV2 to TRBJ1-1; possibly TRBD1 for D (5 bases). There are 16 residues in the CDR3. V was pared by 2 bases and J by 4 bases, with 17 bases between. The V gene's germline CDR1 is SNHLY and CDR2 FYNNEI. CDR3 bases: TGTGCCAGCAGTGAATCTCTGGGGCACGGGGGCACTGAAGCTTTCTTT. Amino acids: CASSESLGHGGTEAFF.

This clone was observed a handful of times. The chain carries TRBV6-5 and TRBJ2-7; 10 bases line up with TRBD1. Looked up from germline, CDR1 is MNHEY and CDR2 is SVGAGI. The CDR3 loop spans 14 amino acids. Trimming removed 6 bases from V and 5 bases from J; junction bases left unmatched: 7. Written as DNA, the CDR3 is TGTGCCAGCAGATTGACAGGGGGCGCGGACGAGCAGTACTTC. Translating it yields CASRLTGGADEQYF.